The clone carrying this T cell receptor (beta chain) appeared once. This sample was taken from a study of T cell changes during pregnancy in multiple sclerosis. The CDR3 covers 12 residues. Germline assignment: CDR1 MNHNY and CDR2 SVGAGI (reference sequence). The V gene lost 8 bases and the J gene lost 3 bases, with 10 bases spanning the gap. Profiling relied on immunoSEQ multiplex PCR, and the TCRdb table lists in-frame clones only, not all of them. The sample has under 75,000 clones; 80% to 95% are singletons. The chain employs TRBV6-6 and TRBJ1-1; D uncertain. Source: peripheral blood, taken in the third trimester of pregnancy. This TCR was sampled from a female donor in good health, enrolled as a control in a pregnancy study. The CDR3 here is CASAVPDTEAFF. The CDR3 coding sequence is TGTGCCAGCGCGGTCCCAGACACTGAAGCTTTCTTT.